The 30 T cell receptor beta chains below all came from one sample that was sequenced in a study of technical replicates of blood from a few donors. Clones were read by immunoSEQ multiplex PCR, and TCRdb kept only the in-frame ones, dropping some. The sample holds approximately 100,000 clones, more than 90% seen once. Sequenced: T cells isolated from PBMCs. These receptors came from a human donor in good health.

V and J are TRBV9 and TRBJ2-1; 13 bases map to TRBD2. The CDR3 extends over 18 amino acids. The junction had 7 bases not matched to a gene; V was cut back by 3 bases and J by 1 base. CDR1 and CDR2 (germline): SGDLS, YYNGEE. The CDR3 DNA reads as TGTGCCAGCAGCGCTACTAGCGGGAGGGCCCTTTCCTACAATGAGCAGTTCTTC. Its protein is CASSATSGRALSYNEQFF.

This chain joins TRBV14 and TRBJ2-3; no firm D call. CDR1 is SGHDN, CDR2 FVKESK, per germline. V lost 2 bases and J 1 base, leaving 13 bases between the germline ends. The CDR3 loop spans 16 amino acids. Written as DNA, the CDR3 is TGTGCCAGCAGCCAATTTCGTCCAGAAGGCACAGATACGCAGTATTTT. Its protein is CASSQFRPEGTDTQYF.

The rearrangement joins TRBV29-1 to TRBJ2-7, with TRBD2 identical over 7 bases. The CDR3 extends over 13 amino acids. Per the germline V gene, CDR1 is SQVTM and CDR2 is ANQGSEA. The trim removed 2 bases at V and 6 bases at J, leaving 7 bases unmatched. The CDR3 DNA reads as TGCAGCGTTGAATATGCGGGAGTTGTCGAGCAGTACTTC. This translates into CSVEYAGVVEQYF.

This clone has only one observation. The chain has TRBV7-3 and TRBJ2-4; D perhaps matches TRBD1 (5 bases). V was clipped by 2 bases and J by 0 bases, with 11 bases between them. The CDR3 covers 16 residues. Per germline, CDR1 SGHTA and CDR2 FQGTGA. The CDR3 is CASSLPQEIAKNIQYF. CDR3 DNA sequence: TGTGCCAGCAGCTTACCACAGGAAATAGCCAAAAACATTCAGTACTTC.

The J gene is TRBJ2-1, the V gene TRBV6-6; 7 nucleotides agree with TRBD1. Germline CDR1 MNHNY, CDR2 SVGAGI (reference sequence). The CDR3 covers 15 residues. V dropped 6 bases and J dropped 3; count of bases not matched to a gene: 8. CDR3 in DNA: TGTGCCAGCAGCCTCCGGGACAGCAACTACAATGAGCAGTTCTTC. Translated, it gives CASSLRDSNYNEQFF.

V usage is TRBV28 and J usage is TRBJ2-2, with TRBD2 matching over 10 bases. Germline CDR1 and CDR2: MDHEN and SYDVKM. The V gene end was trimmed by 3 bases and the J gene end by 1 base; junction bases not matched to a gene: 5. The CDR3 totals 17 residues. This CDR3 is CASSFWTSGQNTGELFF. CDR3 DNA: TGTGCCAGCAGTTTCTGGACTAGCGGACAGAACACCGGGGAGCTGTTTTTT.

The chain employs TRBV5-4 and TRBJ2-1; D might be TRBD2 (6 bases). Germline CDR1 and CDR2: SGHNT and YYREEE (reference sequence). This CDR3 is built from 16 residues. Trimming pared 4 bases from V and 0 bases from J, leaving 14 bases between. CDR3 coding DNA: TGTGCCAGCAGCATAGGGGCGGGGAGCTCCTACAATGAGCAGTTCTTC. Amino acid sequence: CASSIGAGSSYNEQFF.

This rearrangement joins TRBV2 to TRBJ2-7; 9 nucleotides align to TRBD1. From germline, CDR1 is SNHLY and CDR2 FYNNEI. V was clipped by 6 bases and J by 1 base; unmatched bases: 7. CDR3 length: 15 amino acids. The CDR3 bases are TGTGCCAGCAGCCAACAGGGGGCGCGGTCCTACGAGCAGTACTTC. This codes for CASSQQGARSYEQYF.

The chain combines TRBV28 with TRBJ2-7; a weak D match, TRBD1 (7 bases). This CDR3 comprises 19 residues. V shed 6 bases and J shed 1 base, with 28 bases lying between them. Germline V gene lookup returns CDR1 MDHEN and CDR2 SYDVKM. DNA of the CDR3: TGTGCCAGCAGCCAACCTACTGTGGTTTTTGCAGGGGGGTCCTACGAGCAGTACTTC. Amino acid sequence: CASSQPTVVFAGGSYEQYF.

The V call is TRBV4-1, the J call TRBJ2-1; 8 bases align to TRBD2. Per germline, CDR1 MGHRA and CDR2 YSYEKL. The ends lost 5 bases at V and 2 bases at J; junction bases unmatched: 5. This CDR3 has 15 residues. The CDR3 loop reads CASSYQRGTYNEQFF. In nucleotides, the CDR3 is TGCGCCAGCAGCTATCAGCGGGGGACCTACAATGAGCAGTTCTTC.

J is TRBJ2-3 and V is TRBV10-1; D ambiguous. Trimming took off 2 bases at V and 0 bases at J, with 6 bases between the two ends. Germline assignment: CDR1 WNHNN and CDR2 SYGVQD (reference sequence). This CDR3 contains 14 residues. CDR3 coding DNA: TGCGCCAGCAGTGAGGAGTTTAGCACAGATACGCAGTATTTT. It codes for CASSEEFSTDTQYF.

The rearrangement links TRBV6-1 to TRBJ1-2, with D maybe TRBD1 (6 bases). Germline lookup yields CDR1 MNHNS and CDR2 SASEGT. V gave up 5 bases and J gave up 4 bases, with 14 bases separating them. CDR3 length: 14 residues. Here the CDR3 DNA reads TGTGCCAGCAGTTCGGCCGGGACATTCTATGGCTACACCTTC. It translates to CASSSAGTFYGYTF.

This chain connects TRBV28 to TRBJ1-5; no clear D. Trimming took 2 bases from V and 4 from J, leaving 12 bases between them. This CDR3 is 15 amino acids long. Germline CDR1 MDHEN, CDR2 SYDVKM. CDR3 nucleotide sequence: TGTGCCAGCAGTTTACGGAGGGTTCAAAATCAGCCCCAGCATTTT. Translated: CASSLRRVQNQPQHF. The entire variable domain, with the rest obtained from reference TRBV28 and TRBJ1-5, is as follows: DVKVTQSSRYLVKRTGEKVFLECVQDMDHENMFWYRQDPGLGLRLIYFSYDVKMKEKGDIPEGYSVSREKKERFSLILESASTNQTSMYLCASSLRRVQNQPQHFGDGTRLSIL.

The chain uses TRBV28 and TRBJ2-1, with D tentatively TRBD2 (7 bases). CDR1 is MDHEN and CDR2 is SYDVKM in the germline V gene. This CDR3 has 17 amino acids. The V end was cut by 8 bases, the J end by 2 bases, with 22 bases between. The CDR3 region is CASYSPPGGSPYNEQFF. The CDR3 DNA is TGTGCCAGCTACAGCCCGCCGGGGGGCAGCCCCTACAATGAGCAGTTCTTC.

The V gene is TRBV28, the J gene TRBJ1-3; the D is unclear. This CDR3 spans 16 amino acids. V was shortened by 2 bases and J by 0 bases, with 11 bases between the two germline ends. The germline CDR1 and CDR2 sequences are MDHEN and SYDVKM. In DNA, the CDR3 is TGTGCCAGCAGTTTAGGTCATCCGGGCTCTGGAAACACCATATATTTT. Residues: CASSLGHPGSGNTIYF.

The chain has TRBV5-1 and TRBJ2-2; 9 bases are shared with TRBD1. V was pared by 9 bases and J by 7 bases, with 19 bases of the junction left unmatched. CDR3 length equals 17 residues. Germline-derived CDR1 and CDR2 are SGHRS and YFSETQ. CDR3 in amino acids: CATSRDRAPLGGGELFF. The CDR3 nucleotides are TGCGCCACTTCCCGGGACAGGGCCCCCTTAGGGGGCGGGGAGCTGTTTTTT.

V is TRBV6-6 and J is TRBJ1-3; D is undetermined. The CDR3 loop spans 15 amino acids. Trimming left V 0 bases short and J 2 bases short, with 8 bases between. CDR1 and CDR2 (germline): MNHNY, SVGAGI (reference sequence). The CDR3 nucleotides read TGTGCCAGCAGTTACTCAACGGGAGCTGGAAACACCATATATTTT. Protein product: CASSYSTGAGNTIYF.

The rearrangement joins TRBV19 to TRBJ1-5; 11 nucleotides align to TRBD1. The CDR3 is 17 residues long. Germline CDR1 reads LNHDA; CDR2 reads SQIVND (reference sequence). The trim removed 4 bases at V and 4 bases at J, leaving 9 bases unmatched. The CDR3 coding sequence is TGTGCCAGTAGTAGATCCCGGGACAGGGGGGTGAATCAGCCCCAGCATTTT. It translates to CASSRSRDRGVNQPQHF.

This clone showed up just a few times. The CDR3 here is CASSLDAGEGYTF. The DNA for the CDR3 is TGTGCCAGCAGTTTAGATGCAGGGGAAGGCTACACCTTC. This chain uses TRBV28 with TRBJ1-2; possible D gene TRBD1, 6 bases. The V and J ends lost 2 bases and 8 bases respectively, with 12 bases between them. Germline CDR1 and CDR2: MDHEN and SYDVKM. The CDR3 consists of 13 residues.

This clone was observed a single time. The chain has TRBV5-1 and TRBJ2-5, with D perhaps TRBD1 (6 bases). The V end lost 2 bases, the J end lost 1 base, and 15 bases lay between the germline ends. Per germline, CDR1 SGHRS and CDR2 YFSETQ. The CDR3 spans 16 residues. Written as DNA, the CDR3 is TGCGCCAGCAGCTTTGGCCCGGGACAAACCCAAGAGACCCAGTACTTC. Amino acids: CASSFGPGQTQETQYF. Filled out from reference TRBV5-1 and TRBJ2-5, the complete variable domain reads KAGVTQTPRYLIKTRGQQVTLSCSPISGHRSVSWYQQTPGQGLQFLFEYFSETQRNKGNFPGRFSGRQFSNSRSEMNVSTLELGDSALYLCASSFGPGQTQETQYFGPGTRLLVL.

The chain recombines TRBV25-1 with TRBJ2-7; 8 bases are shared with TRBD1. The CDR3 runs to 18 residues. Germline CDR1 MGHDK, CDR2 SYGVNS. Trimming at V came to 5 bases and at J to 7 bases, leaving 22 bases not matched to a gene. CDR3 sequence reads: CASSSLGQGHKPAPEQYF. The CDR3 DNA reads TGTGCCAGCAGTTCCCTAGGACAGGGTCATAAACCGGCGCCGGAGCAGTACTTC.

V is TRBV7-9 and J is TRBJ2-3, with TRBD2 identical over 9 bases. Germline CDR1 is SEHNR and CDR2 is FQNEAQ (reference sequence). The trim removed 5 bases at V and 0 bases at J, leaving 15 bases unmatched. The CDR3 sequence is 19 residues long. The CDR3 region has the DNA TGTGCCAGCAGCCCCCGGGGGAGCGGGGGGCCTTCTAGCACAGATACGCAGTATTTT. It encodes CASSPRGSGGPSSTDTQYF.

CDR3 bases: TGTGCCAGCAGCTCGGACTGGGGCACAGATACGCAGTATTTT. It translates to CASSSDWGTDTQYF. The chain links TRBV7-2 to TRBJ2-3, with D perhaps TRBD2 (5 bases). The V gene lost 4 bases and the J gene lost 1 base, with 9 bases spanning the gap. The V gene's germline CDR1 is SGHTA and CDR2 FQGNSA. This CDR3 spans 14 amino acids. The full variable domain, rest sourced from reference TRBV7-2 and TRBJ2-3, is GAGVSQSPSNKVTEKGKDVELRCDPISGHTALYWYRQSLGQGLEFLIYFQGNSAPDKSGLPSDRFSAERTGGSVSTLTIQRTQQEDSAVYLCASSSDWGTDTQYFGPGTRLTVL.

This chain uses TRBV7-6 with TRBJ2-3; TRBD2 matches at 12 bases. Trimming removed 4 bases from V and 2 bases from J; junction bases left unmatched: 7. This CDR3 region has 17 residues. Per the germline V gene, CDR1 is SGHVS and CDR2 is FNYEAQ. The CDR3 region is CASSSTSGGGNTDTQYF. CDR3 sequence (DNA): TGTGCCAGCAGCTCGACTAGCGGGGGTGGAAACACAGATACGCAGTATTTT.

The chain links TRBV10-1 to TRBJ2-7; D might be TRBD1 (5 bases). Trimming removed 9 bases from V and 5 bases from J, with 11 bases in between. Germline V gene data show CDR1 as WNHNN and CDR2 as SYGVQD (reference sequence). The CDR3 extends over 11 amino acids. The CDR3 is CARDDSHEQYF. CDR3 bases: TGCGCCAGGGATGACAGTCACGAGCAGTACTTC.

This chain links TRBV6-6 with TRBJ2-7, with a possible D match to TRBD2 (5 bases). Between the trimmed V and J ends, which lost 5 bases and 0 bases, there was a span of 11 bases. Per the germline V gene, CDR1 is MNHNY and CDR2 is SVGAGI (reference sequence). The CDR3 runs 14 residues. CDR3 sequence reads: CASSEGLYSYEQYF. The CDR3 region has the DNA TGTGCCAGCAGTGAGGGTCTCTACTCCTACGAGCAGTACTTC.

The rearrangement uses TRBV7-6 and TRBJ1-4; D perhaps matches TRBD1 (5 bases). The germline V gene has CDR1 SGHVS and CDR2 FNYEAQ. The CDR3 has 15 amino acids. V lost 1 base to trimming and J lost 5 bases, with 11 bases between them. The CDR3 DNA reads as TGTGCCAGCAGCTTAGGGGGGGGTAGGAATGAAAAACTGTTTTTT. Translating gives CASSLGGGRNEKLFF.

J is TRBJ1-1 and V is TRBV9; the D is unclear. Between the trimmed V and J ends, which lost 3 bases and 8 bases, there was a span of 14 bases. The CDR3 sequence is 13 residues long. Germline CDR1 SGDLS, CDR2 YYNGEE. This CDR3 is CASSAGGLQEAFF. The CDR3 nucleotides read TGTGCCAGCAGCGCGGGAGGGCTTCAAGAAGCTTTCTTT.

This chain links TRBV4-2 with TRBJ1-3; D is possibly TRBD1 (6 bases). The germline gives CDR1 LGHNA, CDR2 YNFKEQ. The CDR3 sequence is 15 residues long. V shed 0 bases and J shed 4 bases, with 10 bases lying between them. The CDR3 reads CASSQEGAGGNTIYF. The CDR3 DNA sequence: TGTGCCAGCAGCCAAGAGGGGGCAGGGGGAAACACCATATATTTT.

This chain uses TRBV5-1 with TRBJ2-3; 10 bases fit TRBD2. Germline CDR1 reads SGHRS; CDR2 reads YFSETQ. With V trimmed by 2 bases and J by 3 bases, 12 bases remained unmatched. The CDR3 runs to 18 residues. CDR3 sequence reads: CASSFGLAGVASTDTQYF. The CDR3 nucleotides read TGCGCCAGCAGCTTTGGGCTAGCGGGAGTGGCGTCGACAGATACGCAGTATTTT.